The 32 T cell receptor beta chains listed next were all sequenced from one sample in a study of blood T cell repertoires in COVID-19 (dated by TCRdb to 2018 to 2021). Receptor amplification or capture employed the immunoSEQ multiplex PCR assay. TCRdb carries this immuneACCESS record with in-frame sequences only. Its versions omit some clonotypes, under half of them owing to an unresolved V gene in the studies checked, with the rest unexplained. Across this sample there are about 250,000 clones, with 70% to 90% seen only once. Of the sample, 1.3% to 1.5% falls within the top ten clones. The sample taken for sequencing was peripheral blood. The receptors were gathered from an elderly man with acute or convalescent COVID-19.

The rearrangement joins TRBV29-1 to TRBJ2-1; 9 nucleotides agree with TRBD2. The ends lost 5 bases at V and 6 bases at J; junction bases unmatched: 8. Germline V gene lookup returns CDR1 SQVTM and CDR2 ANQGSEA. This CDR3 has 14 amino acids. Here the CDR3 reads CSVSPGLASNEQFF. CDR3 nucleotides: TGCAGCGTTTCCCCGGGACTAGCCTCCAATGAGCAGTTCTTC.

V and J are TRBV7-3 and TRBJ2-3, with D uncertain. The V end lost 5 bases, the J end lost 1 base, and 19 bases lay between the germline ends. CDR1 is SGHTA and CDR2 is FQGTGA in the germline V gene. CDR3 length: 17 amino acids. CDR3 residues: CASSPTTGGSRTDTQYF. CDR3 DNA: TGTGCCAGCAGCCCCACCACTGGCGGTTCGCGCACAGATACGCAGTATTTT.

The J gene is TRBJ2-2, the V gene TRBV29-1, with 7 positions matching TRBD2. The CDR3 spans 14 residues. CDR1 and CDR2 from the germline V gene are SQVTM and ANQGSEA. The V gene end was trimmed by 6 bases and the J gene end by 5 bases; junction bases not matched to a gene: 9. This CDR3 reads CSVLGEGGTGELFF. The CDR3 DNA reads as TGCAGCGTCCTAGGGGAGGGAGGGACCGGGGAGCTGTTTTTT.

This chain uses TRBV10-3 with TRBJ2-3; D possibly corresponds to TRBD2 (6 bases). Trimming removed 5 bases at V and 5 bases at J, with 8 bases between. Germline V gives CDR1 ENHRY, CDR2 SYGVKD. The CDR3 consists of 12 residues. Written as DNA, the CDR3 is TGTGCCATCAGTTGGGGGGAAGATACGCAGTATTTT. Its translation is CAISWGEDTQYF.

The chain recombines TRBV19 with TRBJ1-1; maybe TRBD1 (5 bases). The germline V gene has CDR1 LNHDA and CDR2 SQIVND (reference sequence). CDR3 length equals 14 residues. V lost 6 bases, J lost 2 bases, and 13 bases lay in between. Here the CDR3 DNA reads TGTGCCAGTAGGGGAGGGGTGAGAAACACTGAAGCTTTCTTT. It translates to CASRGGVRNTEAFF.

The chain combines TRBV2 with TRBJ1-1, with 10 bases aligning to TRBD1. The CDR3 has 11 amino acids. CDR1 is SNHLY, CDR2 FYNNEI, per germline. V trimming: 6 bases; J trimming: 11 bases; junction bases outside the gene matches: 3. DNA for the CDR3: TGTGCCAGCAGAGGGACAGGGGAGGCTTTCTTT. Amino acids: CASRGTGEAFF.

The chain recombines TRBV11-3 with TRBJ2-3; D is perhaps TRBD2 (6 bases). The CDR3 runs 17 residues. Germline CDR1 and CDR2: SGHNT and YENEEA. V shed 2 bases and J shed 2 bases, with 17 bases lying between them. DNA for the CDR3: TGTGCCAGCAGCTTATCGGGTACCGGGGGAGACACAGATACGCAGTATTTT. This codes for CASSLSGTGGDTDTQYF. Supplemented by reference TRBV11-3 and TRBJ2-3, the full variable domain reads EAGVVQSPRYKIIEKKQPVAFWCNPISGHNTLYWYLQNLGQGPELLIRYENEEAVDDSQLPKDRFSAERLKGVDSTLKIQPAELGDSAVYLCASSLSGTGGDTDTQYFGPGTRLTVL.

This CDR3 reads CASSRTGSDTQYF. CDR3 sequence (DNA): TGTGCCAGCTCACGGACAGGGAGCGATACGCAGTATTTT. The chain recombines TRBV7-3 with TRBJ2-3, with 8 bases that match TRBD1. The ends lost 8 bases at V and 6 bases at J; junction bases unmatched: 7. There are 13 residues in the CDR3. CDR1 is SGHTA, CDR2 FQGTGA, per germline.

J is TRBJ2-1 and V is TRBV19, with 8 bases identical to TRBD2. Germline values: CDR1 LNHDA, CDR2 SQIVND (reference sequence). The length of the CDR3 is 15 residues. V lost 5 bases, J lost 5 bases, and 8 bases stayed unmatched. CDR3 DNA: TGTGCCAGTAGTCCCTGGGAAGCGGGAGACAATGAGCAGTTCTTC. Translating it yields CASSPWEAGDNEQFF.

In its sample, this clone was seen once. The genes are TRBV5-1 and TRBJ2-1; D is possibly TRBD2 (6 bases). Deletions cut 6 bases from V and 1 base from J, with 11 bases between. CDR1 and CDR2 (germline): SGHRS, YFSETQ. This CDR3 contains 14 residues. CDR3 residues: CASTWGESYNEQFF. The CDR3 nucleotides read TGCGCCAGCACCTGGGGGGAGTCCTACAATGAGCAGTTCTTC.

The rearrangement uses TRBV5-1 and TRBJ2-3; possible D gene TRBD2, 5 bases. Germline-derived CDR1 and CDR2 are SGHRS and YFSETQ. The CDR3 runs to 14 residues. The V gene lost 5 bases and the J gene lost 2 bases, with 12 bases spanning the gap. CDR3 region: CASSPGLSTDTQYF. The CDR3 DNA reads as TGCGCCAGCAGTCCCGGACTGTCCACAGATACGCAGTATTTT.

The CDR3 coding sequence is TGTGCCATCAGTGAGTATGGACTAGCGGGAGGGCCAAATGAGCAGTTCTTC. This encodes CAISEYGLAGGPNEQFF. The gene calls are TRBV10-3 and TRBJ2-1, with 15 positions matching TRBD2. J gave up 7 bases and V 1 base, and 5 bases lay outside the gene matches. The CDR3 has 17 amino acids. Per germline, CDR1 ENHRY and CDR2 SYGVKD.

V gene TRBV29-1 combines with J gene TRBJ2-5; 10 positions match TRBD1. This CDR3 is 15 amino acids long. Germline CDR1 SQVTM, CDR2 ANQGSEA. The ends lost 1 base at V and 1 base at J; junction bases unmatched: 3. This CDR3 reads CSVEGDRGFQETQYF. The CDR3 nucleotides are TGCAGCGTTGAAGGGGACAGGGGTTTCCAAGAGACCCAGTACTTC.

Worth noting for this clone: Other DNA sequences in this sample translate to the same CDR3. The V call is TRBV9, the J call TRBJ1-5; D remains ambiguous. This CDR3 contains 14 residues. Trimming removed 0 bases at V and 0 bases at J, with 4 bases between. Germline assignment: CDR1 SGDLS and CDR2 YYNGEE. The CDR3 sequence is CASSVDSSNQPQHF. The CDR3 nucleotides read TGTGCCAGCAGCGTAGACAGTAGCAATCAGCCCCAGCATTTT.

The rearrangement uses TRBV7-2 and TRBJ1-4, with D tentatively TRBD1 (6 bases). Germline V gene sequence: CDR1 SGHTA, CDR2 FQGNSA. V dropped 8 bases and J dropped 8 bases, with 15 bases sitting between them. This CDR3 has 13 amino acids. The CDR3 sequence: CASRRGEGEKLFF. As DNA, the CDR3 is TGTGCCAGCCGAAGGGGGGAGGGAGAAAAACTGTTTTTT.

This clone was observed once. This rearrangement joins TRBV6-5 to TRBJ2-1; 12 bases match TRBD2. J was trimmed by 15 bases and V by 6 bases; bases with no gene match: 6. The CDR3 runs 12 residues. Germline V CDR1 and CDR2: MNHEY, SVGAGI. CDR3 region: CASRRLAGVPFF. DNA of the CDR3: TGTGCCAGCAGGAGACTAGCGGGAGTACCGTTCTTC.

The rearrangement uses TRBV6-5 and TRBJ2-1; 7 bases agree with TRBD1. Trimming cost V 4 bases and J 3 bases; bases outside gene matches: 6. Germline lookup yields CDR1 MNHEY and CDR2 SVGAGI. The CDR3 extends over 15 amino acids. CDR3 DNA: TGTGCCAGCAGTTGGGGACAGAGGAACTACAATGAGCAGTTCTTC. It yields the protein CASSWGQRNYNEQFF.

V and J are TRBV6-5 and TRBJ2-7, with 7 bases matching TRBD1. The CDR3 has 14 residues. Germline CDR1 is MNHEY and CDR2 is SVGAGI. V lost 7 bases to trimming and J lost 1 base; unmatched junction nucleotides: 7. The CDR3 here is CASTGTESSYEQYF. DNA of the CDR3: TGTGCCAGCACAGGGACAGAGTCTTCCTACGAGCAGTACTTC.

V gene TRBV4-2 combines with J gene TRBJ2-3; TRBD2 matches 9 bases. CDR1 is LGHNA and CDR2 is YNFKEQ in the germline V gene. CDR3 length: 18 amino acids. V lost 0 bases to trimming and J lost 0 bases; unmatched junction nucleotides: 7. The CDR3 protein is CASSQERASGTSTDTQYF. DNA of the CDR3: TGTGCCAGCAGCCAAGAAAGGGCTAGCGGGACTAGCACAGATACGCAGTATTTT.

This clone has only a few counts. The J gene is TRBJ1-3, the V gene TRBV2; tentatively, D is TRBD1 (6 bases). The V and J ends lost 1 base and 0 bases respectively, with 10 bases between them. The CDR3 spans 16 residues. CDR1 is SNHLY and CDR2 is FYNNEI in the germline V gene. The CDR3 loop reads CASSEEWTDSGNTIYF. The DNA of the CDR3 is TGTGCCAGCAGTGAAGAGTGGACAGACTCTGGAAACACCATATATTTT.

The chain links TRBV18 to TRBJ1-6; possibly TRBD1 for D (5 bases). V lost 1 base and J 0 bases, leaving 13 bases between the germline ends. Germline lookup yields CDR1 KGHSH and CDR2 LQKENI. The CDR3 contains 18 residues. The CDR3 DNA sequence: TGTGCCAGCTCACCACTCGACAGTACGAGCTCCTATAATTCACCCCTCCACTTT. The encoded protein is CASSPLDSTSSYNSPLHF.

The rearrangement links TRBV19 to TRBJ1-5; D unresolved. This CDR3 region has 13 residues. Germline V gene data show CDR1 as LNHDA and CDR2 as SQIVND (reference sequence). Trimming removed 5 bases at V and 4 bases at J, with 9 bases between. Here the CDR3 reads CASSFQINQPQHF. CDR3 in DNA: TGTGCCAGTAGTTTTCAGATAAATCAGCCCCAGCATTTT.

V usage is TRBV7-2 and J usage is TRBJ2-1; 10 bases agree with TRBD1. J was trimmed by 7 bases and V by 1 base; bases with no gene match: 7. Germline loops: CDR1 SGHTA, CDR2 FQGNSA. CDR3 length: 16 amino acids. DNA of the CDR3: TGTGCCAGCAGCTTAGTGGGGACAGGGGTTAAGAATGAGCAGTTCTTC. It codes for CASSLVGTGVKNEQFF.

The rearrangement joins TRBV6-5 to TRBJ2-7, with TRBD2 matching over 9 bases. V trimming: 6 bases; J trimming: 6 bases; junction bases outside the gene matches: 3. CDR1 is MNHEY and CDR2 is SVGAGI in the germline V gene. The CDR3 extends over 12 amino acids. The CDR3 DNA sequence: TGTGCCAGCAGAGTAGCGGGAGTCGAGCAGTACTTC. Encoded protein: CASRVAGVEQYF.

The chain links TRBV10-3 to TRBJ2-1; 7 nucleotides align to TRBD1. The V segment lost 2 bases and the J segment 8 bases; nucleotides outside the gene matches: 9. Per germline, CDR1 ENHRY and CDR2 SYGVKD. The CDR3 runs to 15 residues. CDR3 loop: CAISEGTDRVDEQFF. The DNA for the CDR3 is TGTGCCATCAGTGAGGGTACCGACAGGGTAGATGAGCAGTTCTTC.

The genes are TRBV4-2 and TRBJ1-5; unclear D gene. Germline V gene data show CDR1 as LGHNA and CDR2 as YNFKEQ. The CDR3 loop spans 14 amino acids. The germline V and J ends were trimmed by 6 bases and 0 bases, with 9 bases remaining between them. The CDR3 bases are TGTGCCAGCAGTTCGGAGGATAGCAATCAGCCCCAGCATTTT. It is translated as CASSSEDSNQPQHF.

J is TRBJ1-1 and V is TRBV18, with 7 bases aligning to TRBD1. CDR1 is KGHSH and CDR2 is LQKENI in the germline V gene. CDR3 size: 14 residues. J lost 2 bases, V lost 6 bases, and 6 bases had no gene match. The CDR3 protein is CASSPDRDNTEAFF. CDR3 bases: TGTGCCAGCTCCCCCGACAGGGACAACACTGAAGCTTTCTTT.

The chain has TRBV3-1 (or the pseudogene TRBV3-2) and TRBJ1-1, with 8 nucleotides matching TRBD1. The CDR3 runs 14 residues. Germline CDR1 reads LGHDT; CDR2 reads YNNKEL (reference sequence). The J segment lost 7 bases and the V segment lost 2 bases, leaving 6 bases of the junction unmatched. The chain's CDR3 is CASSQLTGAGEAFF. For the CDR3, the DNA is TGTGCCAGCAGCCAACTGACAGGGGCTGGTGAAGCTTTCTTT.

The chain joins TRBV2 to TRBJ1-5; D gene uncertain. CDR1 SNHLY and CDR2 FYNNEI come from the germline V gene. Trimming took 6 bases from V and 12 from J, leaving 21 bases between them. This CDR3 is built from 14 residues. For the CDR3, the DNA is TGTGCCAGCAGGGCCACAGAGGCTGAGAGGGTCCAGCATTTT. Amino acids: CASRATEAERVQHF.

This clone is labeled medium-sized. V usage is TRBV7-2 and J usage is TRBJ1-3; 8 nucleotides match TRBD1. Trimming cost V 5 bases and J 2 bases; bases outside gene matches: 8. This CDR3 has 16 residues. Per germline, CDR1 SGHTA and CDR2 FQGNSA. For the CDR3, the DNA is TGTGCCAGCAGCCCCGGGGGGACAGGAGCTGGAAACACCATATATTTT. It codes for CASSPGGTGAGNTIYF.

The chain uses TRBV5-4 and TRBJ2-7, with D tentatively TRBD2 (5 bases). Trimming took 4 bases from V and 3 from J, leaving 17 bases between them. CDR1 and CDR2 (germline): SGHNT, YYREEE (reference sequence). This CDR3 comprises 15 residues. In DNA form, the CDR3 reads TGTGCCAGCAGCAGTTGGGGTGGAGGTCTCTACGAGCAGTACTTC. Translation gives CASSSWGGGLYEQYF.

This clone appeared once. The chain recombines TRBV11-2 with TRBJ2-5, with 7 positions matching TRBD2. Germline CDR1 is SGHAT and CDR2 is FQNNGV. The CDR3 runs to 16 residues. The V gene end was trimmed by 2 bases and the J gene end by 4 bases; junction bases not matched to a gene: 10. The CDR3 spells CASSLHGVAGPETQYF. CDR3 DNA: TGTGCCAGCAGCTTACATGGGGTAGCGGGCCCAGAGACCCAGTACTTC. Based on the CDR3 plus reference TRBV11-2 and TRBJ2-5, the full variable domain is EAGVAQSPRYKIIEKRQSVAFWCNPISGHATLYWYQQILGQGPKLLIQFQNNGVVDDSQLPKDRFSAERLKGVDSTLKIQPAKLEDSAVYLCASSLHGVAGPETQYFGPGTRLLVL.